This TCR beta chain is from a study of beta chain features in type 1 diabetes. At the level of the study: Age, gender and cell yields were alike across patients and healthy donors.

Study-level points and caveats: In all four CD4+ subsets, TCRB CDR3 length was significantly, moderately reduced in type 1 diabetes. Patients and controls would be equally affected if PCR favored shorter templates.

Regarding this clone: Its antigen is not identified.

The investigators reverse transcribed all of the isolated RNA, so they sequenced expressed TCRB transcripts. The data were produced by immunoSEQ multiplex PCR, yet TCRdb's version contains in-frame clones alone and is incomplete. The sample lists about 660,000 clones; 11% to 15% were seen once. V lost 5 bases and J 6 bases, leaving 14 bases between the germline ends. The CDR3 is 14 residues long. Germline CDR1 and CDR2: MNHEY and SMNVEV (reference sequence). The sequencing input was naive CD4+ T cells from blood. The receptor was derived from a young man with type 1 diabetes. The chain joins TRBV27 to TRBJ2-4, with a possible D match to TRBD1 (6 bases). This chain's CDR3 is CASSPRQDVNIQYF. The CDR3 DNA sequence: TGTGCCAGCAGTCCCCGACAGGATGTAAACATTCAGTACTTC.